The rows below give T cell receptor beta chains drawn from one sample of a study of T cells in localized non-small cell lung cancer. The table came from immunoSEQ multiplex PCR; TCRdb's copy has only in-frame clones and leaves some out. The repertoire holds about 82,000 clones, with over 70% as singletons. Sequencing used PBMCs, obtained before any cancer treatment. The receptors originated from a man aged 40-75 years with stage II squamous cell lung carcinoma. Both conserved end residues are part of each CDR3. Each record gives: J gene, clone size, D gene, V gene, CDR3 protein, CDR3 DNA. A D gene is named only where the DNA matches it firmly. Clone size is shown for a subset of rows, as once, few, many or a class of expanded clone.

TRBJ2-1	NA	TRBD1	TRBV28	CASTERDRGDNEQFF	TGTGCCAGCACCGAAAGGGACAGGGGTGACAATGAGCAGTTCTTC
TRBJ2-1	NA	NA	TRBV5-1	CASSLAQAADSYNEQFF	TGCGCCAGCAGCTTGGCCCAAGCGGCCGACTCCTACAATGAGCAGTTCTTC
TRBJ2-1	once	NA	TRBV6-6	CASSASRGDNEQFF	TGTGCCAGCAGTGCGTCTAGAGGAGATAATGAGCAGTTCTTC
TRBJ1-4	once	NA	TRBV2	CASTRWEGEKLFF	TGTGCCAGCACCCGGTGGGAGGGAGAAAAACTGTTTTTT
TRBJ1-4	once	NA	TRBV4-1	CASSPDLKEKLFF	TGCGCCAGCAGCCCAGATCTCAAGGAAAAACTGTTTTTT
TRBJ2-5	NA	NA	TRBV5-5	CASSLGIVSSMYQETQYF	TGTGCCAGCAGCTTGGGAATTGTGTCTTCGATGTACCAAGAGACCCAGTACTTC
TRBJ2-7	once	TRBD1	TRBV7-8	CASSKDRVEQYF	TGTGCCAGCAGCAAGGACAGGGTAGAGCAGTACTTC
TRBJ2-1	NA	TRBD2	TRBV7-2	CASSPGTSTREQFF	TGTGCCAGCAGCCCCGGGACTAGCACACGGGAGCAGTTCTTC
TRBJ2-7	NA	TRBD1	TRBV28	CASSQSGTGVYEQYF	TGTGCCAGCAGTCAATCCGGGACAGGGGTATACGAGCAGTACTTC
TRBJ2-1	NA	TRBD2	TRBV11-1	CASSLGEGRYNEQFF	TGTGCCAGCAGCTTAGGGGAGGGCCGGTACAATGAGCAGTTCTTC
TRBJ2-1	NA	NA	TRBV7-8	CASSRPRASSYNEQFF	TGTGCCAGCAGCCGCCCCAGGGCGAGCTCCTACAATGAGCAGTTCTTC
TRBJ2-7	NA	NA	TRBV5-5	CASSRTSHEQYF	TGTGCCAGCAGCCGGACATCGCACGAGCAGTACTTC
TRBJ1-6	NA	NA	TRBV30	CAWRIGGSYNSPLHF	TGTGCCTGGAGAATAGGGGGCTCCTATAATTCACCCCTCCACTTT
TRBJ1-3	NA	NA	TRBV5-1	CASRRTGPGNTIYF	TGCGCCAGCAGGCGCACAGGGCCTGGAAACACCATATATTTT
TRBJ2-1	NA	TRBD2	TRBV9	CASSLAGINEQFF	TGTGCCAGCTCACTAGCGGGAATTAATGAGCAGTTCTTC
TRBJ2-4	once	TRBD1	TRBV5-8	CASSPKTGVDIQYF	TGTGCCAGCAGCCCGAAGACAGGGGTAGACATTCAGTACTTC
TRBJ2-7	NA	NA	TRBV6-5	CASRRQGFYEQYF	TGTGCCAGCCGACGGCAGGGGTTCTACGAGCAGTACTTC
TRBJ1-2	NA	TRBD1	TRBV6-1	CASSERQGADYGYTF	TGTGCCAGCAGTGAGAGACAGGGGGCGGACTATGGCTACACCTTC
TRBJ1-2	NA	NA	TRBV28	CASSFRLLGYTF	TGTGCCAGCAGTTTTAGGCTCCTCGGCTACACCTTC
TRBJ2-5	NA	TRBD1	TRBV11-2	CASSLTGKTQYF	TGTGCCAGCAGCCTGACAGGGAAGACCCAGTACTTC
TRBJ2-7	NA	NA	TRBV5-1	CASSFTGSEQYF	TGCGCCAGCAGCTTTACAGGGTCCGAGCAGTACTTC
TRBJ1-1	many	NA	TRBV7-9	CASSLDTSKPEAFF	TGTGCCAGCAGCTTAGACACTTCAAAACCTGAAGCTTTCTTT
TRBJ2-1	NA	TRBD2	TRBV9	CASTPGSGAYNEQFF	TGTGCCAGCACACCTGGGAGCGGGGCTTACAATGAGCAGTTCTTC
TRBJ2-1	NA	NA	TRBV2	CASSDWHNNEQFF	TGTGCCAGCAGTGACTGGCATAACAATGAGCAGTTCTTC
TRBJ2-6	NA	NA	TRBV5-6	CASSLVTGSSGANVLTF	TGTGCCAGCAGCTTGGTTACTGGGAGCTCTGGGGCCAACGTCCTGACTTTC
TRBJ1-5	NA	NA	TRBV4-1	CASSQVGGRTKNQPQHF	TGCGCCAGCAGCCAAGTCGGGGGCCGGACCAAAAATCAGCCCCAGCATTTT
TRBJ1-5	NA	TRBD1	TRBV18	CASSPDRVGQPQHF	TGTGCCAGCTCACCAGACAGGGTCGGACAGCCCCAGCATTTT
TRBJ2-7	NA	NA	TRBV9	CASSVGPGLNYEQYF	TGTGCCAGCAGCGTAGGTCCGGGACTCAATTACGAGCAGTACTTC
TRBJ1-5	NA	TRBD1	TRBV4-1	CASSPRTGQPQHF	TGCGCCAGCAGCCCACGGACAGGTCAGCCCCAGCATTTT
TRBJ2-1	NA	NA	TRBV14	CASSQSWANEQFF	TGTGCCAGCAGCCAATCGTGGGCCAATGAGCAGTTCTTC
TRBJ2-5	NA	TRBD2	TRBV6-5	CASSYSSLAGPLEYF	TGTGCCAGCAGTTACTCGAGCCTAGCGGGGCCCCTTGAGTACTTC
TRBJ1-1	NA	NA	TRBV27	CASRVLSGSGTEAFF	TGTGCCAGCAGGGTTCTTAGTGGGTCGGGCACTGAAGCTTTCTTT
TRBJ2-3	NA	NA	TRBV15	CATSLTIQDTQYF	TGTGCCACCAGCCTAACAATCCAAGATACGCAGTATTTT
TRBJ1-3	NA	NA	TRBV9	CASSVGRGKDTIYF	TGTGCCAGCAGCGTAGGTAGGGGTAAGGACACCATATATTTT
TRBJ1-4	NA	NA	TRBV10-3	CAISEGTSNEKLFF	TGTGCCATCAGTGAAGGGACATCTAATGAAAAACTGTTTTTT
TRBJ2-1	few	TRBD2	TRBV15	CATSSRDWGGLAAYNEQFF	TGTGCCACCAGCAGCCGGGACTGGGGAGGGCTAGCGGCCTACAATGAGCAGTTCTTC
TRBJ2-3	NA	NA	TRBV28	CASSPALVGSTDTQYF	TGTGCCAGCAGTCCAGCCCTCGTAGGGAGCACAGATACGCAGTATTTT
TRBJ1-6	NA	NA	TRBV15	CATSRTDNSPLHF	TGTGCCACCAGCCGGACAGATAATTCACCCCTCCACTTT
TRBJ1-2	once	NA	TRBV6-6	CASTDRPDYGYTF	TGTGCCAGCACTGACAGACCAGACTATGGCTACACCTTC
TRBJ2-7	NA	TRBD2	TRBV7-6	CASSSRLAGGSYEQYF	TGTGCCAGCAGCTCCAGACTAGCGGGGGGTTCCTACGAGCAGTACTTC
TRBJ2-1	NA	TRBD2	TRBV19	CASRPGTSGKDEQFF	TGTGCCAGTAGACCAGGGACTAGCGGGAAGGATGAGCAGTTCTTC
TRBJ1-2	NA	TRBD1	TRBV28	CASSPGTGGFGYTF	TGTGCCAGCAGTCCCGGGACAGGGGGGTTTGGCTACACCTTC
TRBJ2-3	NA	NA	TRBV4-2	CASSQAGGRTDTQYF	TGTGCCAGCAGCCAAGCGGGGGGCCGTACAGATACGCAGTATTTT
TRBJ1-4	NA	NA	TRBV5-1	CASSFTRNEKLFF	TGCGCCAGCAGCTTTACCCGTAATGAAAAACTGTTTTTT
TRBJ2-7	NA	NA	TRBV28	CASSSGQTGRKNEQYF	TGTGCCAGCAGCTCGGGGCAGACGGGGCGCAAGAACGAGCAGTACTTC
TRBJ2-5	few	TRBD1	TRBV5-1	CASNPDRGAQETQYF	TGCGCCAGCAACCCGGACAGGGGAGCACAAGAGACCCAGTACTTC